This TCR beta chain was retrieved from a study of shared clonotypes between healthy human individuals. Overall study context: There were three CD4 naive, three CD4 memory, two CD8 naive and one CD8 memory plates per donor.

CD45RO-negative cells were positively selected for CCR7, leaving out terminally differentiated effector memory CD45RA+ cells. Every donor was a Caucasian adult from Nashville, Tennessee. This CDR3 contains 13 residues. Trimming stripped 5 bases from V and 5 bases from J, with 11 bases between. Looked up from germline, CDR1 is MGHRA and CDR2 is YSYEKL. Each subset's genomic DNA was shared equally among a number of immunoSEQ plates. The method was immunoSEQ multiplex PCR; TCRdb's version includes in-frame clones alone and lacks a portion of them. The sample carries around 2,000,000 clones, roughly 94% recorded once.

The receptor comes from a man aged 18 to 30 in good health. Sequences were obtained from naive CD8+ T cells sorted from blood. This rearrangement joins TRBV4-1 to TRBJ2-3; D possibly uses TRBD1 or TRBD2 (6 bases each). Written as DNA, the CDR3 is TGCGCCAGCAGCGGGGGGCCGAAAGATACGCAGTATTTT. Amino acid sequence: CASSGGPKDTQYF.